Presented here are 16 T cell receptor beta chains from one specimen sequenced in a study of technical replicates of blood from several donors. Repertoires were generated with immunoSEQ multiplex PCR, while TCRdb's copy carries only in-frame clones and drops some. There are some 70,000 clones in the sample; just under 95% occur only once, and approximately 0.39% lies in the top ten. Sequencing was done on a sample of T cells isolated from PBMCs. Receptors originate from a human donor in good health.

This chain links TRBV6-1 with TRBJ2-7; 11 bases are a match to TRBD2. This CDR3 is built from 15 residues. V gave up 7 bases and J gave up 13 bases; unmatched junction bases: 18. The germline V gene encodes CDR1 MNHNS and CDR2 SASEGT. CDR3 region: CASTPRTSGPEGHYF. The CDR3, as DNA: TGTGCCAGCACCCCGCGGACTAGCGGGCCTGAGGGGCATTACTTC.

The chain carries TRBV4-3 and TRBJ2-6; TRBD1 agrees at 8 bases. J gave up 0 bases and V 4 bases, and 5 bases lay outside the gene matches. This CDR3 is built from 17 residues. Germline CDR1 LGHNA, CDR2 YSLEER. The CDR3 is CASSPGTGTSGANVLTF. For the CDR3, the DNA is TGCGCCAGCAGCCCCGGGACAGGAACCTCTGGGGCCAACGTCCTGACTTTC.

V is TRBV18 and J is TRBJ2-2, with D maybe TRBD1 (5 bases). Trimming left V 2 bases short and J 4 bases short, with 11 bases between. There are 15 residues in the CDR3. Germline V gene lookup returns CDR1 KGHSH and CDR2 LQKENI. CDR3 in DNA: TGTGCCAGCTCACCATGGACATCTTTCACCGGGGAGCTGTTTTTT. This gives the protein CASSPWTSFTGELFF.

CDR3 sequence (DNA): TGTGCCAGCAGTTCGGGGTCCTCTGGAAACACCATATATTTT. This encodes CASSSGSSGNTIYF. The genes are TRBV7-9 and TRBJ1-3; D not resolved. V was shortened by 6 bases and J by 0 bases, with 9 bases between the two germline ends. Per the germline V gene, CDR1 is SEHNR and CDR2 is FQNEAQ (reference sequence). The CDR3 spans 14 residues.

The chain employs TRBV19 and TRBJ1-1; 8 bases fit TRBD1. CDR1 is LNHDA, CDR2 SQIVND, per germline (reference sequence). The CDR3 is 13 residues long. The junction had 5 bases not matched to a gene; V was cut back by 8 bases and J by 3 bases. CDR3 residues: CASRDRSDTEAFF. CDR3 nucleotide sequence: TGTGCCAGTCGGGACAGGTCCGACACTGAAGCTTTCTTT.

This chain joins TRBV28 and TRBJ2-1; 10 bases map to TRBD2. V lost 5 bases to trimming and J lost 4 bases; unmatched junction nucleotides: 5. The germline CDR1 and CDR2 sequences are MDHEN and SYDVKM. This CDR3 has 15 residues. The CDR3 DNA reads as TGTGCCAGCAGTAATAGCGGGAGGTCGTACAATGAGCAGTTCTTC. This codes for CASSNSGRSYNEQFF.

This chain uses TRBV19 with TRBJ1-4, with 10 bases aligning to TRBD1. The V gene end was trimmed by 7 bases and the J gene end by 7 bases; junction bases not matched to a gene: 15. The CDR3 loop spans 17 amino acids. From germline, CDR1 is LNHDA and CDR2 SQIVND (reference sequence). Written as DNA, the CDR3 is TGTGCCAGTATTTCCGGGACAGGGGCCAAAGGAGCTGAAAAACTGTTTTTT. Translation gives CASISGTGAKGAEKLFF.

This clone has just one count. The chain couples TRBV27 to TRBJ2-7; tentative D call: TRBD1 (6 bases). V dropped 5 bases and J dropped 4 bases, with 12 bases sitting between them. Germline CDR1 is MNHEY and CDR2 is SMNVEV (reference sequence). The length of the CDR3 is 13 residues. CDR3 residues: CASSPTGTYEQYF. The DNA of the CDR3 is TGTGCCAGCAGTCCGACAGGTACATACGAGCAGTACTTC.

The J gene is TRBJ2-3, the V gene TRBV5-1, with 8 bases aligning to TRBD2. V dropped 0 bases and J dropped 3; count of bases not matched to a gene: 6. CDR1 is SGHRS and CDR2 is YFSETQ in the germline V gene. This CDR3 has 16 amino acids. DNA of the CDR3: TGCGCCAGCAGCTTGGAGGTGGGACTAGGAACAGATACGCAGTATTTT. Protein: CASSLEVGLGTDTQYF.

This sequence joins TRBV14 and TRBJ1-2; TRBD1 matches 10 bases. Germline lookup yields CDR1 SGHDN and CDR2 FVKESK. The CDR3 length is 16 residues. Trimming took 2 bases from V and 1 from J; bases not matched to a gene: 4. Written as DNA, the CDR3 is TGTGCCAGCAGCCAATTGGGACAGGGGCTTAACTATGGCTACACCTTC. Encoded protein: CASSQLGQGLNYGYTF.

This chain joins TRBV28 and TRBJ1-1; 9 bases align to TRBD1. Trimming removed 6 bases from V and 6 bases from J; junction bases left unmatched: 8. Germline V gives CDR1 MDHEN, CDR2 SYDVKM. The CDR3 consists of 14 residues. The CDR3 region has the DNA TGTGCCAGCAGCCTCGGGACAGGGTACTCTGAAGCTTTCTTT. It is translated as CASSLGTGYSEAFF. The variable domain in full, completed from reference TRBV28 and TRBJ1-1, reads DVKVTQSSRYLVKRTGEKVFLECVQDMDHENMFWYRQDPGLGLRLIYFSYDVKMKEKGDIPEGYSVSREKKERFSLILESASTNQTSMYLCASSLGTGYSEAFFGQGTRLTVV.

Only a few counts were recorded for this clone. The chain carries TRBV5-5 and TRBJ1-5; maybe TRBD1 (5 bases). The CDR3 contains 17 residues. Looked up from germline, CDR1 is SGHKS and CDR2 is YYEKEE (reference sequence). V lost 2 bases and J lost 3, with 18 bases in between. The CDR3 DNA reads as TGTGCCAGCAGCTTCTTTCTTCCAGGGTCGTTCAATCAGCCCCAGCATTTT. This translates into CASSFFLPGSFNQPQHF.

The V gene is TRBV7-2, the J gene TRBJ2-7; a possible D gene is TRBD1 (5 bases). Deletions cut 2 bases from V and 3 bases from J, with 14 bases between. The CDR3 covers 15 residues. Germline CDR1 and CDR2: SGHTA and FQGNSA. Written as DNA, the CDR3 is TGTGCCAGCAGCTTAATAGGCAGGGTGAACTACGAGCAGTACTTC. Encoded protein: CASSLIGRVNYEQYF.

This chain joins TRBV5-1 and TRBJ1-1; D uncertain. V lost 4 bases and J 5 bases, leaving 9 bases between the germline ends. Germline V gene sequence: CDR1 SGHRS, CDR2 YFSETQ. The CDR3 consists of 12 residues. The CDR3 region has the DNA TGCGCCAGCAGCCAAACCGGGACTGAAGCTTTCTTT. This codes for CASSQTGTEAFF.

This chain uses TRBV6-5 with TRBJ1-3, with D unresolved. CDR1 and CDR2 (germline): MNHEY, SVGAGI. The CDR3 has 16 amino acids. V was pared by 1 base and J by 0 bases, with 10 bases between. The CDR3 spells CASSYLTSSSGNTIYF. CDR3 DNA sequence: TGTGCCAGCAGTTACTTAACTTCGAGCTCTGGAAACACCATATATTTT.

V gene TRBV29-1 combines with J gene TRBJ1-2; 7 bases fit TRBD1. The junction had 9 bases not matched to a gene; V was cut back by 7 bases and J by 7 bases. From germline, CDR1 is SQVTM and CDR2 ANQGSEA. This CDR3 is built from 12 residues. The CDR3 is CSGRDSNVGYTF. The CDR3 DNA reads TGCAGCGGCAGGGACAGCAACGTTGGCTACACCTTC.